These 4 T cell receptor beta chains originate from one sample sequenced in a study of CXCR3-negative and CXCR3-positive naive CD8 T cells. It was by 5' RACE with UMI labels that the TRB cDNA libraries were prepared. TCRdb re-called the 5' RACE reads, yielding one record per CDR3 amino acid sequence without DNA. In total, the table holds 85,000 to 120,000 distinct CDR3 sequences. No antigens are known for them. Overall study findings and caveats: TRB CDR3s were more hydrophobic in CXCR3-positive than in CXCR3-negative naive cells.

Sequenced sample: naive CXCR3+ CD8+ T cells from blood. Subset denoted: CD45RO-CCR7+CD27+CD95- naive CD8+ T cells expressing CXCR3 (TNR3+). The receptors derive from a human donor in good health. Some clones in this sample may be carry-over from other donors' samples.

This chain uses TRBV20-1 with TRBJ2-1; TCRdb lists TRBD1, though no DNA is available to test this call. Germline CDR1 reads DFQATT; CDR2 reads SNEGSKA (reference sequence). The CDR3 contains 13 residues. CDR3: CSAPDRDYNEQFF.

The gene calls are TRBV7-9 and TRBJ1-1. In germline, CDR1 is SEHNR, CDR2 FQNEAQ (reference sequence). The CDR3 covers 13 residues. The CDR3 sequence is CTSSTAGGTEAFF.

This chain connects TRBV12-3 or TRBV12-4 to TRBJ2-7; the D gene TCRdb calls, TRBD1, cannot be checked with no DNA. The CDR3 is 14 residues long. The CDR3 spells CASSGDLSSYEQYF.

The chain joins TRBV28 to TRBJ2-7; absent DNA, TCRdb's TRBD1 call cannot be checked. The CDR3 totals 16 residues. Germline-derived CDR1 and CDR2 are MDHEN and SYDVKM. The CDR3 spells CASSLLSGQGTYEQYF.